The text below deals with one T cell receptor (beta chain). TCRdb's copy holds only in-frame clones and misses some; the assay was immunoSEQ multiplex PCR. The sample has tens of thousands of clones; almost 75% are singletons. The sample originates from a study of CD8 T cell repertoires and HIV-1 epitope variants. Across the study: Control wells had CMV/EBV/flu peptides, negative Ebola AY9, or no peptide.

The germline V gene has CDR1 KGHSH and CDR2 LQKENI. This CDR3 comprises 14 residues. Trimming at V came to 4 bases and at J to 2 bases, leaving 4 bases not matched to a gene. The sample was uncultured baseline CD8+ T cells from peripheral blood mononuclear cells (PBMCs). The receptor was isolated from a male donor with HIV. The chain links TRBV18 to TRBJ2-5; 7 positions match TRBD1. The CDR3 DNA is TGTGCCAGCTCACGGGGGACAGAGCAAGAGACCCAGTACTTC. Translation: CASSRGTEQETQYF.